These T cell receptor beta chains were read from a single sample in a study of blood T cell repertoires in COVID-19. Assay used: immunoSEQ multiplex PCR; TCRdb lists only in-frame clones, some missing. This sample has roughly 5,500 clones; under 95% occur once, and the top ten carry roughly 50%. Input material: peripheral blood. All receptors derive from a human donor in a cohort sampled during active COVID-19. The CDR3 runs from the conserved cysteine through the conserved F or W. A D gene is named only where the DNA matches it firmly. For some rows the clone size is stated as once, few or many, or as a class when expanded; others skip it.

d_gene	abundance	v_gene	j_gene	CDR3nt	CDR3aa
-	few	TRBV2	TRBJ2-7	TGTGCCAGCAGCGAACGACCCCAGGGGCTCGAGCAGTACTTC	CASSERPQGLEQYF
-	-	TRBV19	TRBJ1-4	TGTGCCAGTTCCCCTCGGGTTACCGAGAAGCTGTTTTTT	CASSPRVTEKLFF
-	-	TRBV9	TRBJ2-1	TGTGCCACCTCTTCGGCGGATTACTACAATGAGCAGTTCTTC	CATSSADYYNEQFF
-	-	TRBV5-1	TRBJ1-1	TGCGCCAGCAGCATCGGGTCGAACACTGAAGCTTTCTTT	CASSIGSNTEAFF
TRBD1	once	TRBV19	TRBJ1-2	TGTGCCAGTTGGACAGGAACGGGCGGCTACACCTTC	CASWTGTGGYTF
TRBD2	-	TRBV2	TRBJ2-7	TGTGCCAGCAGTGTCGGGAGGGCCTCCTACGAGCAGTACTTC	CASSVGRASYEQYF
TRBD1	-	TRBV2	TRBJ1-5	TGTGCCAGCAGTGGCGGACAGGTTGGGCAGCCCCAGCATTTT	CASSGGQVGQPQHF
TRBD1	-	TRBV6-5	TRBJ2-1	TGTGCCAGCCGTTTAGGGGGCGAGATCTATGAGCAGTTCTTC	CASRLGGEIYEQFF
TRBD2	few	TRBV4-1	TRBJ2-7	TGCGCCAGCAGCCAAGCAGGGACTAGCGGGAACTACGAGCAGTACTTC	CASSQAGTSGNYEQYF
TRBD2	-	TRBV7-9	TRBJ2-7	TGTGCCAGCAGCGAACTTCGGACTAGCGGGAGAAACGAGCAGTACTTC	CASSELRTSGRNEQYF
-	-	TRBV29-1	TRBJ2-3	TGCAGCGTTGGTCTAGATACGCAGTATTTT	CSVGLDTQYF
-	-	TRBV6-2/TRBV6-3	TRBJ2-3	TGTGCCAGCAGTTACTTGGGCTCACGCGACACCACAGATACGCAGTATTTT	CASSYLGSRDTTDTQYF
-	-	TRBV2	TRBJ1-3	TGTGCCAGCAGTGGGGCCTCTGGAAACACCATATATTTT	CASSGASGNTIYF
TRBD1	-	TRBV10-3	TRBJ1-1	TGTGCCACGGCGCCCGAGGGGGCCACGGCTGAAGCTTTCTTT	CATAPEGATAEAFF
-	-	TRBV5-1	TRBJ1-4	TGCGCCAGCGCCCCCGGGGGGAGTAATGAAAAACTGTTTTTT	CASAPGGSNEKLFF
TRBD2	-	TRBV7-6	TRBJ2-7	TGTGCCAGCAGCATACTAGCGGGAGGAAGCGACGAGCAGTACTTC	CASSILAGGSDEQYF
-	-	TRBV28	TRBJ2-3	TGTGCCAGCAGTTTAAGAACGGTGGATACGCAGTATTTT	CASSLRTVDTQYF
-	-	TRBV7-2	TRBJ2-2	TGTGCCAGCAGCTCAGTGTGGGGGCTGAACACCGGGGAGCTGTTTTTT	CASSSVWGLNTGELFF
-	-	TRBV27	TRBJ1-1	TGTGCCAGCAGCGACACAAAATACACTGAAGCTTTCTTT	CASSDTKYTEAFF
-	-	TRBV27	TRBJ2-3	TGTGCCAGCAGTCCCCGGGACACTCTCTCAGATACGCAGTATTTT	CASSPRDTLSDTQYF
-	-	TRBV7-2	TRBJ2-3	TGTGCCAGCAGCTTCCTCGGCGTTGCGGCACAGGGTACGCAGTATTTT	CASSFLGVAAQGTQYF
TRBD2	-	TRBV11-3	TRBJ2-1	TGTGCCAGCAGCTTAGGTCGGCTAGCGGGAGTGGATGAGCAGTTCTTC	CASSLGRLAGVDEQFF
-	-	TRBV21-1	TRBJ2-5	TGTGCCAGCAGCAATCGAAGGGGCGCGGAGACCCAGTACTTC	CASSNRRGAETQYF
TRBD1	-	TRBV5-1	TRBJ2-1	TGCGCCAGCAGCCCGGGGACAGGGGGAAATGAGCAGTTCTTC	CASSPGTGGNEQFF
-	-	TRBV21-1	TRBJ1-3	TGTGCCAGCGCGAGAGGGGAGGGAACAAATCCGGGCTCTGGAAACACCATATATTTT	CASARGEGTNPGSGNTIYF
-	-	TRBV4-3	TRBJ2-3	TGCGCCAGCAGCCAAGATCGGGGGCCTAGCGGTGCTCCAGATACGCAGTATTTT	CASSQDRGPSGAPDTQYF
TRBD2	few	TRBV6-4	TRBJ2-3	TGTGCCAGCAGTGACTCGACTAGCGGGAGGAGCGGGTTCGCGCAGTATTTT	CASSDSTSGRSGFAQYF
TRBD1	-	TRBV5-4	TRBJ1-1	TGTGCCAGCAGCCGGGGGGGGGACAGAAACACTGAAGCTTTCTTT	CASSRGGDRNTEAFF